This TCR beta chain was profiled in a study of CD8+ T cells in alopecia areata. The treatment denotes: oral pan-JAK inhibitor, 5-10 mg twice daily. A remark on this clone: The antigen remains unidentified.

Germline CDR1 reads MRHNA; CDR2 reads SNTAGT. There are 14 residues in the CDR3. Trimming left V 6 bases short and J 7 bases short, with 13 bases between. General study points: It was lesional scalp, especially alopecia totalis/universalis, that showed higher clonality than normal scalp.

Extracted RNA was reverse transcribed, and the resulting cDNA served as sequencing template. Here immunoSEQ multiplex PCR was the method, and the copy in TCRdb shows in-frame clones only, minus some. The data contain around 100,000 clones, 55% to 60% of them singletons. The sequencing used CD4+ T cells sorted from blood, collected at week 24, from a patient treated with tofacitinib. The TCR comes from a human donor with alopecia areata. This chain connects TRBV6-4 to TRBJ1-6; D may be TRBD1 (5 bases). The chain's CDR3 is CASSEGFVNSPLHF. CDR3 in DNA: TGTGCCAGCAGCGAGGGGTTTGTGAATTCACCCCTCCACTTT.